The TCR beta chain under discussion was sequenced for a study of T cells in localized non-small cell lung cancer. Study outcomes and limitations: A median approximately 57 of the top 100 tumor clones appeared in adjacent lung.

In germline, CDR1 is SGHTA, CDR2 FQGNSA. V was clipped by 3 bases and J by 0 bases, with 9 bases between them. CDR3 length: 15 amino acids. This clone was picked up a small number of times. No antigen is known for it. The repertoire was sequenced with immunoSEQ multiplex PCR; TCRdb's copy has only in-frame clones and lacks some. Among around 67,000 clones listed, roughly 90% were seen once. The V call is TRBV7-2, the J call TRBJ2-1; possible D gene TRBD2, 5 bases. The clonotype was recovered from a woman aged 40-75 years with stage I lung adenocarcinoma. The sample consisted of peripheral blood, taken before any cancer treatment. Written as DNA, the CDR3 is TGTGCCAGCAGCTTTGGACTCCCCTCCTACAATGAGCAGTTCTTC. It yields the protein CASSFGLPSYNEQFF.